The next 19 T cell receptor beta chains were all read from a single sample in a study of blood T cell repertoires in COVID-19. Measured with immunoSEQ multiplex PCR; TCRdb has only the in-frame clones, and not every one. The sample carries 45,000 to 60,000 clones, about 86% recorded once. Sequencing input: peripheral blood. All receptors come from a man between 65 and 85 years old with active COVID-19.

This clone is medium-sized within its sample. The chain links TRBV19 to TRBJ2-1; 10 nucleotides agree with TRBD2. The CDR3 totals 15 residues. Germline lookup yields CDR1 LNHDA and CDR2 SQIVND (reference sequence). Unmatched junction bases numbered 3, after V lost 3 bases and J lost 4 bases. In nucleotides, the CDR3 is TGTGCCAGTAGTATGGGGACTAGCGCTTACAATGAGCAGTTCTTC. Translated: CASSMGTSAYNEQFF.

This chain connects TRBV6-5 to TRBJ2-3, with a weak D call TRBD2 (5 bases). The V gene lost 6 bases and the J gene lost 0 bases, with 10 bases spanning the gap. CDR1 and CDR2 from the germline V gene are MNHEY and SVGAGI. There are 14 residues in the CDR3. DNA for the CDR3: TGTGCCAGCAGGGCTAGCCCTAGCACAGATACGCAGTATTTT. Protein sequence: CASRASPSTDTQYF.

The CDR3 DNA follows: TGTGCCAGCAGTCCACGGGCAGGGGGGAGCACAGATACGCAGTATTTT. Protein product: CASSPRAGGSTDTQYF. The chain joins TRBV7-6 to TRBJ2-3; D might be TRBD1 (7 bases). The V and J ends lost 6 bases and 0 bases respectively, with 16 bases between them. From germline, CDR1 is SGHVS and CDR2 FNYEAQ. CDR3 length: 16 residues. Complete variable domain (other parts from reference TRBV7-6 and TRBJ2-3): GAGVSQSPRYKVTKRGQDVALRCDPISGHVSLYWYRQALGQGPEFLTYFNYEAQQDKSGLPNDRFSAERPEGSISTLTIQRTEQRDSAMYRCASSPRAGGSTDTQYFGPGTRLTVL.

This rearrangement joins TRBV5-4 to TRBJ2-2, with D tentatively TRBD1 (6 bases). The CDR3 spans 15 residues. V lost 5 bases and J lost 1, with 12 bases in between. The germline V gene encodes CDR1 SGHNT and CDR2 YYREEE (reference sequence). CDR3 nucleotides: TGTGCCAGCAGGAACTTGGACAGGAACACCGGGGAGCTGTTTTTT. Translation: CASRNLDRNTGELFF. Using reference TRBV5-4 and TRBJ2-2 for the parts outside the CDR3, the full variable domain is ETGVTQSPTHLIKTRGQQVTLRCSSQSGHNTVSWYQQALGQGPQFIFQYYREEENGRGNFPPRFSGLQFPNYSSELNVNALELDDSALYLCASRNLDRNTGELFFGEGSRLTVL.

The chain links TRBV29-1 to TRBJ2-1, with a tentative D call TRBD1 (5 bases). V was cut by 4 bases and J by 2 bases, with 6 bases left in between. CDR1 and CDR2 (germline): SQVTM, ANQGSEA. This CDR3 has 12 residues. The CDR3 loop is CSVGQTYNEQFF. The CDR3 DNA reads as TGCAGCGTTGGACAGACCTACAATGAGCAGTTCTTC.

By share, this clone counts as medium-sized. The chain has TRBV19 and TRBJ2-3, with TRBD2 as a possible D gene (6 bases). Trimming shortened V by 1 base and J by 2 bases, and 16 bases separated the two germline ends. The CDR3 covers 17 residues. Germline CDR1 reads LNHDA; CDR2 reads SQIVND (reference sequence). CDR3 region: CASSIAATRSPTDTQYF. In DNA form, the CDR3 reads TGTGCCAGTAGTATAGCCGCGACTAGATCCCCCACAGATACGCAGTATTTT.

The J gene is TRBJ2-7, the V gene TRBV6-5, with 8 nucleotides matching TRBD1. CDR1 MNHEY and CDR2 SVGAGI come from the germline V gene. The CDR3 contains 15 residues. V shed 5 bases and J 4 bases; nucleotides not matched to a gene: 10. The CDR3 here is CASSPRTGPVYEQYF. The CDR3, as DNA: TGTGCCAGCAGTCCTCGGACAGGGCCGGTTTACGAGCAGTACTTC.

The chain combines TRBV6-2 or TRBV6-3 with TRBJ1-2; D is uncertain. Trimming stripped 2 bases from V and 8 bases from J, with 15 bases between. The CDR3 has 14 amino acids. The germline V gene has CDR1 MNHEY and CDR2 SVGEGT. CDR3 region: CASSYPYSQFGYTF. CDR3 DNA sequence: TGTGCCAGCAGTTACCCTTACAGCCAATTCGGCTACACCTTC.

The V and J genes are TRBV7-2 and TRBJ2-1, with D maybe TRBD1 (5 bases). CDR1 SGHTA and CDR2 FQGNSA come from the germline V gene. Trimming pared 4 bases from V and 4 bases from J, leaving 14 bases between. There are 15 residues in the CDR3. The CDR3 is CASSSGPGLYNEQFF. CDR3 bases: TGTGCCAGCAGCTCAGGCCCAGGGTTGTACAATGAGCAGTTCTTC.

V is TRBV2 and J is TRBJ2-1; 8 bases align to TRBD2. The CDR3 has 16 amino acids. V gave up 7 bases and J gave up 4 bases; unmatched junction bases: 12. In germline, CDR1 is SNHLY, CDR2 FYNNEI. In nucleotides, the CDR3 is TGTGCCAGCACTCCGGGGGGGGTAGTGAAGTACAATGAGCAGTTCTTC. Amino acid sequence: CASTPGGVVKYNEQFF.

The V gene is TRBV29-1, the J gene TRBJ2-3, with 12 nucleotides matching TRBD2. Trimming removed 6 bases from V and 0 bases from J; junction bases left unmatched: 10. The CDR3 contains 17 residues. Germline CDR1 and CDR2: SQVTM and ANQGSEA. The CDR3 spells CSVIGASGGDSTDTQYF. The CDR3 DNA sequence: TGCAGCGTCATTGGGGCTAGCGGGGGGGACAGCACAGATACGCAGTATTTT.

V gene TRBV6-2 or TRBV6-3 combines with J gene TRBJ1-5, with 10 bases that match TRBD1. V was pared by 2 bases and J by 4 bases, with 11 bases of the junction left unmatched. CDR1 is MNHEY, CDR2 SVGEGT, per germline. The CDR3 spans 18 residues. CDR3: CASSYETGGTKNNQPQHF. The DNA for the CDR3 is TGTGCCAGCAGTTACGAGACAGGGGGCACTAAAAATAATCAGCCCCAGCATTTT.

The rearrangement joins TRBV7-3 to TRBJ2-1, with TRBD2 matching over 8 bases. With V trimmed by 4 bases and J by 3 bases, 11 bases remained unmatched. Germline V gene data show CDR1 as SGHTA and CDR2 as FQGTGA. CDR3 length: 17 amino acids. The CDR3 bases are TGTGCCAGCAGCTCAAATAGCGGGGCTAATCTCTACAATGAGCAGTTCTTC. Residues: CASSSNSGANLYNEQFF.

The V gene is TRBV27, the J gene TRBJ1-2; 12 bases are shared with TRBD1. The junction had 4 bases not matched to a gene; V was cut back by 6 bases and J by 8 bases. CDR1 is MNHEY, CDR2 SMNVEV, per germline (reference sequence). This CDR3 comprises 13 residues. The CDR3 DNA follows: TGTGCCAGCAGGGGACAGGGGGCGGGCGGCTACACCTTC. Amino acids: CASRGQGAGGYTF.

The V and J genes are TRBV5-1 and TRBJ2-3; D remains unclear. CDR3 length equals 12 residues. V lost 3 bases to trimming and J lost 3 bases, with 5 bases between them. Germline values: CDR1 SGHRS, CDR2 YFSETQ. The CDR3 nucleotides are TGCGCCAGCAGCTCCCCTACAGATACGCAGTATTTT. It specifies CASSSPTDTQYF. The whole variable domain, filled in from reference TRBV5-1 and TRBJ2-3, reads KAGVTQTPRYLIKTRGQQVTLSCSPISGHRSVSWYQQTPGQGLQFLFEYFSETQRNKGNFPGRFSGRQFSNSRSEMNVSTLELGDSALYLCASSSPTDTQYFGPGTRLTVL.

This clone appeared a few times. The genes are TRBV20-1 and TRBJ1-2, with 7 bases fitting TRBD1. The CDR3 totals 11 residues. Looked up from germline, CDR1 is DFQATT and CDR2 is SNEGSKA (reference sequence). V lost 6 bases, J lost 8 bases, and 6 bases stayed unmatched. CDR3 DNA: TGCAGTGCAAACAGGGGCGAGGGCTACACCTTC. Amino acids: CSANRGEGYTF.

The rearrangement links TRBV5-1 to TRBJ1-6, with unresolved D. Per germline, CDR1 SGHRS and CDR2 YFSETQ. V was pared by 2 bases and J by 8 bases, with 11 bases between. The CDR3 covers 14 residues. CDR3 DNA: TGCGCCAGCAGCTTCGGCACGGCGGATTCACCCCTCCACTTT. Translating it yields CASSFGTADSPLHF.

The V gene is TRBV29-1, the J gene TRBJ2-7; 7 bases map to TRBD1. Trimming at V came to 6 bases and at J to 8 bases, leaving 13 bases not matched to a gene. Looked up from germline, CDR1 is SQVTM and CDR2 is ANQGSEA. This CDR3 has 13 residues. CDR3 bases: TGCAGCGTCGCCGGGACAGCCCTAAGTCAGCAGTACTTC. Protein product: CSVAGTALSQQYF.

This rearrangement joins TRBV18 to TRBJ2-6; 9 bases align to TRBD1. This CDR3 region has 19 residues. The trim removed 4 bases at V and 1 base at J, leaving 11 bases unmatched. Per germline, CDR1 KGHSH and CDR2 LQKENI. The CDR3 bases are TGTGCCAGCTCACTCAAAGGGGGACAGGGACGGTCTGGGGCCAACGTCCTGACTTTC. Translation: CASSLKGGQGRSGANVLTF.